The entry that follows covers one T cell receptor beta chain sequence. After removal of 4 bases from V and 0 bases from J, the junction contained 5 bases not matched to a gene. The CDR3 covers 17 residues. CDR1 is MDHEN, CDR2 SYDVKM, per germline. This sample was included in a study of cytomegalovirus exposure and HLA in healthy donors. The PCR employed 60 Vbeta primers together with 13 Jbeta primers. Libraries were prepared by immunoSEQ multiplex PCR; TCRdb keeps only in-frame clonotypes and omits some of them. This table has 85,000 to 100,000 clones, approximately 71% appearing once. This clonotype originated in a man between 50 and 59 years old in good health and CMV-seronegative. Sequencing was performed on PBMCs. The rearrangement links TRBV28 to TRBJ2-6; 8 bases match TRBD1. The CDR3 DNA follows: TGTGCCAGCAGTTCCGGGACAGGCCCCTCTGGGGCCAACGTCCTGACTTTC. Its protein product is CASSSGTGPSGANVLTF.